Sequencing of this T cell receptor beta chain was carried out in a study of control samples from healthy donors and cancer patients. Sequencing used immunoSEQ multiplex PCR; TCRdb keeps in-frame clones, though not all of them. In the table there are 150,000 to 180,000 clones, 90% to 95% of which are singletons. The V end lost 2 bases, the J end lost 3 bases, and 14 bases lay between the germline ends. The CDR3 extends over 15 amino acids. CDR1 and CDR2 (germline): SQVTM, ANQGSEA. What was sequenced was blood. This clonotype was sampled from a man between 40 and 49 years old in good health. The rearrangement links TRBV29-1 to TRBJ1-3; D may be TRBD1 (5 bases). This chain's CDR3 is CSVEQDRRFGNTIYF. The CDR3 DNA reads TGCAGCGTTGAACAAGACAGACGATTTGGAAACACCATATATTTT.